A selection of T cell receptor beta chains follows, all from one sample in a study of T-cell reconstitution after alpha-beta-depleted transplantation in children. TCRdb passed the PCR reads through MiXCR, listing each CDR3 protein once. The table lists 200,000 to 250,000 distinct CDR3 sequences, 6.5% to 10% of them singletons. The source was PBMCs, mostly from graft donor cells, collected 180 days after TCRalphabeta/CD19-depleted stem cell transplant. The receptors stem from a male patient younger than 18 who had a stem cell transplant for acute lymphoblastic leukemia, so the T cells may come from the graft donor. Each CDR3 is given with its conserved first and last residue. Fields, in order: clone size, V gene, CDR3 protein. Clone size appears in some rows only: once, few, many, or a class for an expanded clone.

>many|TRBV5-1
CASSPQGPQAFF
>many|TRBV6-1
CASSPPRTSGNEQYF
>many|TRBV29-1
CSARDPTNYGYTF
>many|TRBV28
CASSSPGQGAMNTEAFF
>many|TRBV7-9
CASSLTGGFTDTQYF
>many|TRBV20-1
CSARDLGTRDVETQYF
>many|TRBV28
CASRGQLPQETQYF
>many|TRBV11-2
CASSSGQGGYGELFF
>many|TRBV6-5
CASSYPDSEIMNTEAFF
>many|TRBV11-2
CASSLGDGHGNTIYF
>many|TRBV7-3
CASRLRGHGEKLFF
>many|TRBV20-1
CSAPPLVSNQPQHF
>many|TRBV7-9
CASSLGDRGTGELFF
>many|TRBV12-3/TRBV12-4
CASSPTGPSGANVLTF
>many|TRBV7-2
CASSFQQGGLYEQYF
>many|TRBV6-2/TRBV6-3
CASTRTAANYGYTF
>many|TRBV29-1
CSVRLVTEAFF
>many|TRBV20-1
CTAPRTSGNEQFF
>many|TRBV2
CASKVGITDTQYF
>many|TRBV7-6
CASSLAWSVQETQYF
>many|TRBV3-1
CASSHLGLAARVNIQYF
>many|TRBV2
CASSGTSGDTNTGELFF
>many|TRBV12-3/TRBV12-4
CASSFKVPPHDTQYF
>many|TRBV5-1
CASSLDGPGMDYEQYF
>many|TRBV21-1
CASSKGTENGYTF
>many|TRBV5-5
CASTNPGEGHLYEQYF
>.|TRBV14
CASSQDGQATDTQYF
>many|TRBV4-3
CASSQEASGGHSGELFF
>few|TRBV3-1
CASSQGVVAFF
>many|TRBV12-3/TRBV12-4
CASSTHGLINSPLHF
>many|TRBV29-1
CSVDSGRARGNEQFF
>many|TRBV29-1
CSVEDGQGASYEQYF
>many|TRBV4-1
CASSHQPRDSHTGELFF
>many|TRBV12-3/TRBV12-4
CASSLRQGGEKLFF